These 3 T cell receptor beta chains were sequenced from one sample in a study of control samples from healthy donors and cancer patients. Clones were sequenced by immunoSEQ multiplex PCR, and TCRdb holds only the in-frame ones, with some missing. The table includes 150,000 to 200,000 clones, 80% to 95% detected once. Input material: blood. The receptor source for this set is a woman in her twenties or thirties in good health.

J is TRBJ1-3 and V is TRBV7-2; a weak D match, TRBD1 (6 bases). Trimming cost V 4 bases and J 0 bases, with 7 bases left between them. Germline V gene lookup returns CDR1 SGHTA and CDR2 FQGNSA. The CDR3 has 14 residues. Written as DNA, the CDR3 is TGTGCCAGCAGCTGGGACACCTCTGGAAACACCATATATTTT. Translated, it gives CASSWDTSGNTIYF.

Written as DNA, the CDR3 is TGCAGCGTTGAACCAGGGTACAACCAAGCTTTCTTT. It encodes CSVEPGYNQAFF. J is TRBJ1-1 and V is TRBV29-1; weak D call: TRBD1 (5 bases). The germline V and J ends were trimmed by 2 bases and 9 bases, with 13 bases remaining between them. Germline V gene lookup returns CDR1 SQVTM and CDR2 ANQGSEA. The CDR3 is 12 amino acids.

The CDR3 bases are TGTGCCAGCCGCCCGTCGGATTATTACTACGAGCAGTACTTC. Translating gives CASRPSDYYYEQYF. V gene TRBV6-5 combines with J gene TRBJ2-7, with no clear D. The CDR3 sequence is 14 residues long. V dropped 8 bases and J dropped 3 bases, with 17 bases sitting between them. Germline lookup yields CDR1 MNHEY and CDR2 SVGAGI.